The sample holds a few counts of the clone carrying this TCR beta chain. The antigen remains unidentified. This specimen belongs to a study of molecular identifiers for immune sequencing clone quantification. Overall study results and limits: With a barcode shared among identical TCR molecules, highly expanded clone sizes could be underestimated. Over 98% of effector molecules, yet under 1% of naive-cell molecules, were held by clones above 20 RNA copies.

The authors built bulk TCR libraries by previously described methods with listed TCR primers. TCRdb recomputed calls from the PCR reads with MiXCR, one row per CDR3 protein. The table lists approximately 90,000 distinct CDR3 sequences, 24% of them singletons. The CDR3 runs to 8 residues. Germline values: CDR1 MNHNS, CDR2 SASEGT. V was pared by 8 bases and J by 8 bases, with 4 bases between. Sequenced input: naive CD8+ T cells from blood, with Jurkat cell RNA spiked in. The sample's subset: FACS-sorted CD8+CD4-CCR7+CD45RA+ naive T cells. The gene calls are TRBV6-1 and TRBJ2-7; no clear D gene. The receptor was derived from a human donor in good health. Some libraries in this study had Jurkat cell RNA spiked in. The CDR3 region is CASSQQYF. DNA for the CDR3: TGTGCCAGCTCTCAGCAGTACTTC.